These T cell receptor beta chains were read from a single sample in a study of T cell responses to AZD1222 COVID-19 vaccine. Some clones are missing from TCRdb's copy, which holds only in-frame ones; the method was immunoSEQ multiplex PCR. The sample carries 70,000 or so clones, roughly 90% recorded once. Sample: peripheral blood, taken on day 0 of AZD1222 vaccination. These receptors originate from an adult in good health. CDR3s include the opening cysteine and the closing phenylalanine or tryptophan. A D gene is named only where the DNA matches it firmly. Clone size appears in some rows only: once, few, many, or a class for an expanded clone.

v_gene	abundance	j_gene	d_gene	CDR3nt	CDR3aa
TRBV7-9	.	TRBJ1-6	.	TGTGCCAGCGGCAGTCCGGGACCCAGGACTTCACCCCTCCACTTT	CASGSPGPRTSPLHF
TRBV3-1/TRBV3-2	.	TRBJ2-3	.	TGTGCCAGCAGCCAAGGGGGCGCGGCGGGAAGCTCTACGCAGTATTTT	CASSQGGAAGSSTQYF
TRBV5-5	.	TRBJ1-5	.	TGTGCCAGCAGCTTGGGGACAGATAGCAATCAGCCCCAGCATTTT	CASSLGTDSNQPQHF
TRBV6-6	.	TRBJ1-2	.	TGTGCCAGCAGTTACCTGGGAGTCTCTGGCTACACCTTC	CASSYLGVSGYTF
TRBV4-2	.	TRBJ2-5	TRBD2	TGTGCCAGCAGCCAAGGACTAAGCGGGAGCGAGACCCAGTACTTC	CASSQGLSGSETQYF
TRBV2	.	TRBJ2-7	TRBD2	TGTGCCAGCACCCCGGGAGGGGTCGGCGGAAGCTACGAGCAGTACTTC	CASTPGGVGGSYEQYF
TRBV5-1	.	TRBJ2-7	TRBD1	TGCGCCAGCAGCTGGACGGGACAGACCTACGAGCAGTACTTC	CASSWTGQTYEQYF
TRBV7-9	.	TRBJ1-1	.	TGTGCCAGCAGCTTATATAGCGGGGGGAGTACTGAAGCTTTCTTT	CASSLYSGGSTEAFF
TRBV18	.	TRBJ2-2	.	TGTGCCAGCTCACCACCGGTCAGGGTGTTGGGATCCGGGGAGCTGTTTTTT	CASSPPVRVLGSGELFF
TRBV19	.	TRBJ2-1	TRBD2	TGTGCCAGTAGAGCAGCGGGGACCTACAATGAGCAGTTCTTC	CASRAAGTYNEQFF
TRBV7-2	.	TRBJ1-6	TRBD1	TGTGCCAGCAGCATAGGACAGGGATTTTCACCCCTCCACTTT	CASSIGQGFSPLHF
TRBV11-2	few	TRBJ2-7	TRBD1	TGTGCCAGCAGCCGGGACAGGGTGCACGAGCAGTACTTC	CASSRDRVHEQYF
TRBV19	.	TRBJ1-4	.	TGTGCCAGCTCGGTACAGGCGTCTAATGAAAAACTGTTTTTT	CASSVQASNEKLFF
TRBV12-3/TRBV12-4	.	TRBJ1-5	.	TGTGCCAGCAGTTTATCCCAAAATCAGCCCCAGCATTTT	CASSLSQNQPQHF
TRBV5-1	once	TRBJ1-3	TRBD1	TGCGCCAGCAGATTAGGGGGACAGGGGAACTCTGGAAACACCATATATTTT	CASRLGGQGNSGNTIYF
TRBV11-2	.	TRBJ2-2	.	TGTGCCAGCAGCTTACTCCCGACAGGATTGAACACCGGGGAGCTGTTTTTT	CASSLLPTGLNTGELFF
TRBV7-9	.	TRBJ2-7	TRBD2	TGTGCCAGCAGCTTGATTCGGGGGAGGGGCGAGCAGTACTTC	CASSLIRGRGEQYF
TRBV28	.	TRBJ1-2	.	TGTGCCAGCAGTTTGCGAGACCTTACTTACTATGGCTACACCTTC	CASSLRDLTYYGYTF
TRBV4-3	.	TRBJ2-1	TRBD2	TGCGCCAGCAGCCAAGTCCTAGCGGGAGGCCAGGATTGGAATGAGCAGTTCTTC	CASSQVLAGGQDWNEQFF
TRBV6-6	few	TRBJ2-5	.	TGTGCCAGCTCAATGGGGGGCAGTAACCAAGAGACCCAGTACTTC	CASSMGGSNQETQYF
TRBV27	few	TRBJ2-1	.	TGTGCCAGCAGTTCGGAGCCCTACAATGAGCAGTTCTTC	CASSSEPYNEQFF
TRBV3-1/TRBV3-2	once	TRBJ2-1	TRBD2	TGTGCCAGCAGCCTCGGGCGGGAGACCTACAATGAGCAGTTCTTC	CASSLGRETYNEQFF
TRBV4-3	.	TRBJ2-1	.	TGCGCCAGCGGCCCCCGGGACTCCAATGAGCAGTTCTTC	CASGPRDSNEQFF
TRBV7-9	.	TRBJ1-1	.	TGTGCCAGCAGCTTAGCCATGAACACTGAAGCTTTCTTT	CASSLAMNTEAFF
TRBV29-1	.	TRBJ2-7	.	TGCAGCGTCAGGGACGGATACTCCTACGAGCAGTACTTC	CSVRDGYSYEQYF
TRBV19	.	TRBJ1-5	TRBD1	TGTGCCGGACACCGACAGGGGGCAATTCAGCCCCAGCATTTT	CAGHRQGAIQPQHF
TRBV7-9	once	TRBJ1-1	.	TGTGCCAGCAGCCCCGTGGAGGGTCGGGCTTTCTTT	CASSPVEGRAFF
TRBV5-1	.	TRBJ2-1	.	TGCGCCAGCAGCTTGGTTAGATACAATGAGCAGTTCTTC	CASSLVRYNEQFF
TRBV3-1/TRBV3-2	.	TRBJ2-1	TRBD2	TGTGCCAGCAGCCTCAGGCTAGCGGGAGAAATTGAGCAGTTCTTC	CASSLRLAGEIEQFF
TRBV11-2	.	TRBJ2-7	TRBD1	TGTGCCAGCAGCGACGGGACAGGACTTAATCGCTACGAGCAGTACTTC	CASSDGTGLNRYEQYF
TRBV9	once	TRBJ2-2	.	TGTGCCAGCAGCGTAGACTACGGGGGAGGACGAACCGGGGAGCTGTTTTTT	CASSVDYGGGRTGELFF
TRBV7-9	once	TRBJ2-3	TRBD2	TGTGCCAGCAGCGAAAAACTCAGACTAGCGGCCGACACAGATACGCAGTATTTT	CASSEKLRLAADTDTQYF
TRBV27	.	TRBJ2-6	.	TGTGCCAGCAGTTCTGTGGGAGCTGGGGCCAACGTCCTGACTTTC	CASSSVGAGANVLTF
TRBV18	.	TRBJ2-1	.	TGTGCCAGCTCGCCTCCGTGGAGGGCAACCCTTGGGGATGAGCAGTTCTTC	CASSPPWRATLGDEQFF
TRBV7-2	.	TRBJ1-1	TRBD1	TGTGCCAGCAGCCTTTCCTCCCGGACAGGCGCTGCGGCTTTCTTT	CASSLSSRTGAAAFF
TRBV7-3	.	TRBJ2-2	.	TGTGCCAGCAGCCCGGACAGTTCCTACACCGGGGAGCTGTTTTTT	CASSPDSSYTGELFF
TRBV2	.	TRBJ1-1	.	TGTGCCAGCAGTGGGGACCGTTCTGAAGCTTTCTTT	CASSGDRSEAFF
TRBV24-1	.	TRBJ2-7	TRBD1	TGTGCCACCAGTGATTCTCGGGACAGCCCCTACGAGCAGTACTTC	CATSDSRDSPYEQYF
TRBV7-8	.	TRBJ1-4	.	TGTGCCAGCAGCTTAAGTGCAACTAATGAAAAACTGTTTTTT	CASSLSATNEKLFF
TRBV18	.	TRBJ2-1	.	TGTGCCAGCTCACCTCCCGGGTTCGATGAGCAGTTCTTC	CASSPPGFDEQFF
TRBV4-1	.	TRBJ1-2	TRBD1	TGCGCCAGCAGCCATTCCGGGACAGCCTTCTACACCTTC	CASSHSGTAFYTF
TRBV10-1	.	TRBJ2-1	TRBD2	TGCGCCAGCTCACGACTAGCGGGAGACGAGCAGTTCTTC	CASSRLAGDEQFF
TRBV6-1	.	TRBJ1-4	TRBD1	TGTGCCAGCAGTGAGACAGGGGGCATCTATGAAAAACTGTTTTTT	CASSETGGIYEKLFF
TRBV5-1	once	TRBJ1-1	.	TGCGCCAGCAGCTTCCTAGAGAGATCTGAAGCTTTCTTT	CASSFLERSEAFF
TRBV15	.	TRBJ2-6	.	TGTGCCACCAGCGGCCAACGAGGGGACCCTGGGGCCAACGTCCTGACTTTC	CATSGQRGDPGANVLTF
TRBV14	.	TRBJ1-3	.	TGTGCCAGCAGCCCCAGGGTCCGGAACACCATATATTTT	CASSPRVRNTIYF
TRBV10-3	.	TRBJ2-7	TRBD2	TGTGCCATCAGTGGTAGCGGGAACGAGCAGTACTTC	CAISGSGNEQYF
TRBV14	.	TRBJ2-1	TRBD2	TGTGCCAGCAGCCAAACCACTAGCGGGTCCCACAATGAGCAGTTCTTC	CASSQTTSGSHNEQFF